This TCR beta chain was retrieved from a study of T cell clonotyping in hematopoietic cell transplantation (dated by TCRdb to the early 2020s). Looking at the study overall: A total of about 140 blood samples were gathered in the study from approximately 32 consecutive transplant recipients along with their related donors. Recruitment of patients ran from late 2015 to early 2017, and follow-up continued until late 2020 or until death. General study outcomes and caveats: The sample size was limited, and CD4 and CD8 repertoire contributions could not be separated because cells were not sorted. Broader TCR repertoire diversity after transplant was predicted by Inverse Simpson Index values from donors and from recipients before transplant. Recipient TCR diversity fell after transplant, with pathologically expanded clonotypes rising progressively from day 30 to day 180. Only a small fraction of recipient repertoires overlapped donor repertoires, with over 95% appearing de novo at the given depth.

The time point label, as the study defines it: 180 days after allo-HCT. Blood from recipients was drawn about 28 days before transplant and again at days 30, 100 and 180 after transplant. Using Nuclei Lysis Solution, genomic DNA was extracted from unfractionated peripheral blood mononuclear cells that were either fresh or cryopreserved. With regard to this clone: The antigen it binds to is not known. No base qualities exist here, and no much larger clone lies one base off it.

The immunoSEQ assay, a bias-controlled multiplex PCR using V- and J-specific primers, was used to amplify TCR beta CDR3 regions from genomic DNA. A proprietary barcode and Illumina adapter sequences were added to the CDR3 amplicons in a second PCR step. An Illumina MiSeq instrument was used to sequence the CDR3 libraries. The paper's processing steps were these. Export and quality control were done with immunoSEQ Analyzer 3.0, while downstream analyses used R Bioconductor and Immunarch. Only productive rearrangements in the normalized downsampled data set went into calculating the repertoire metrics. Clonotypes larger than 5 templates in the normalized cohort were defined as pathologically expanded. The Inverse Simpson Index was used to measure repertoire diversity. To capture all clonotypes, the CMV-specificity analyses were run on the non-normalized data set. Not all clones reach the TCRdb copy of this immuneACCESS table, which keeps in-frame sequences only. Checked studies attribute under half of the gap to unresolved V genes and leave the rest unexplained. For V, J and clone size, that table is used; D and trimming come from the DNA. The sample contains about 9,400 clones, 75% to 80% of them found a single time. The ten top clones hold less than 20% of the sample.

The junction shows trimming of 3 bases on V and 6 bases on J, plus 11 bases between the germline ends. The CDR3 has 13 amino acids, counting the end cysteine and phenylalanine. Just CDR3 DNA is preserved here, 39 bases in frame from base 1. Via the germline V gene, CDR1 is SGHVS and CDR2 FQNEAQ. The receptor chain draws on TRBV7-8 and TRBJ1-2; the best D guess is TRBD1, with 5 bases matching. The sequence was obtained from a male patient between 35 and 55 years old who had an allogeneic stem cell transplant from a related donor, so the T cells may come from the graft donor. Some clones in this sample may be carry-over from other donors' samples. The sequencing used PBMCs, collected 180 days after allogeneic stem cell transplant. Here is the DNA: TGTGCCAGCAGCTTGGGACTGGGGAATGGCTACACCTTC. Translation gives CASSLGLGNGYTF. With all but the CDR3 taken from the reference TRBV7-8 and TRBJ1-2 genes, the full variable domain is: GAGVSQSPRYKVAKRGQDVALRCDPISGHVSLFWYQQALGQGPEFLTYFQNEAQLDKSGLPSDRFFAERPEGSVSTLKIQRTQQEDSAVYLCASSLGLGNGYTFGSGTRLTVV.